This T cell receptor beta chain came from a study of blood T cell repertoires in COVID-19. As for the study in general: Samples of COVID-19 (acute and convalescent) were obtained from the United States, Italy and Spain.

Profiled with immunoSEQ multiplex PCR; TCRdb holds only in-frame clones, not every one. Of roughly 100,000 clones listed, 70% to 90% are singletons. There are 16 residues in the CDR3. V shed 4 bases, J shed 0 bases, and the junction held 4 bases outside the gene matches. Per the germline V gene, CDR1 is LGHDT and CDR2 is YNNKEL (reference sequence). What was sequenced was peripheral blood. The chain recombines TRBV3-1 (or the pseudogene TRBV3-2) with TRBJ2-5; 11 bases are shared with TRBD2. This TCR came from a man aged 50 to 59 with active COVID-19. The CDR3 loop is CASSPIAGGYQETQYF. The CDR3 nucleotides are TGTGCCAGCAGCCCCATAGCGGGGGGGTACCAAGAGACCCAGTACTTC.